The 6 T cell receptor beta chains reported below all come from one sample, sequenced in a study of T cells in Graves' hyperthyroidism and ophthalmopathy. TCR beta CDR3 regions were amplified from RNA. When the TCR CDR3 underwent first-round RT-PCR, the HTBI primer set was used. TCRdb re-called the multiplex PCR reads through MiXCR, storing one row per CDR3 protein. This table has fewer than 650,000 distinct CDR3 sequences, about 14% appearing once. Sample: blood. Every receptor here comes from a young woman with Graves' hyperthyroidism that later progressed to Graves' ophthalmopathy.

This clonotype was seen many times. This sequence joins TRBV10-1 and TRBJ2-3; perhaps TRBD1 as D (6 bases). This CDR3 region has 13 residues. V lost 11 bases and J lost 3, with 15 bases in between. CDR1 and CDR2 (germline): WNHNN, SYGVQD (reference sequence). CDR3 nucleotide sequence: TGCGCCTACAACAGGGTTGGTACAGATACGCAGTATTTT. It is translated as CAYNRVGTDTQYF.

The CDR3 protein is CASRREGLADTQYF. The CDR3 region has the DNA TGTGCCAGCAGACGGGAGGGCCTGGCAGATACGCAGTATTTT. The chain uses TRBV12-3 or TRBV12-4 and TRBJ2-3, with 8 bases fitting TRBD2. Trimming removed 6 bases from V and 4 bases from J; junction bases left unmatched: 6. There are 14 residues in the CDR3.

This clonotype was picked up many times. The rearrangement joins TRBV5-1 to TRBJ2-2; D not resolved. The CDR3 length is 17 residues. V dropped 0 bases and J dropped 6 bases, with 18 bases sitting between them. In germline, CDR1 is SGHRS, CDR2 YFSETQ. DNA for the CDR3: TGCGCCAGCAGCTTGGACCCAGGTTTAACATCGTCCGGGGAGCTGTTTTTT. Its protein product is CASSLDPGLTSSGELFF.

This clonotype was seen ten or more times. The rearrangement links TRBV28 to TRBJ2-3; 9 bases line up with TRBD2. The CDR3 length is 14 residues. The V gene end was trimmed by 6 bases and the J gene end by 6 bases; junction bases not matched to a gene: 7. Germline V gives CDR1 MDHEN, CDR2 SYDVKM. The CDR3 loop reads CASSFSGSLDTQYF. The DNA for the CDR3 is TGTGCCAGCAGCTTTAGCGGGAGTCTGGATACGCAGTATTTT.

The V call is TRBV6-1, the J call TRBJ1-2, with a possible D match to TRBD1 (6 bases). This CDR3 region has 11 residues. Germline CDR1 reads MNHNS; CDR2 reads SASEGT. V was pared by 5 bases and J by 8 bases, with 9 bases between. The chain's CDR3 is CASSTGWGYTF. Here the CDR3 DNA reads TGTGCCAGCAGTACAGGGTGGGGCTACACCTTC.

This clonotype has at least ten counts. The chain combines TRBV20-1 with TRBJ1-1, with no clear D. The V end was cut by 3 bases, the J end by 4 bases, with 9 bases between. CDR3 length: 12 residues. Germline CDR1 and CDR2: DFQATT and SNEGSKA (reference sequence). In DNA, the CDR3 is TGCAGTGCTAGTCGGGTTAGCACTGAAGCTTTCTTT. It is translated as CSASRVSTEAFF.